Below are 5 T cell receptor beta chains sequenced from a single sample in a study of T-cell memory formation after mild COVID-19. TCRdb processed the 5' RACE reads anew with MiXCR; each CDR3 protein has one entry. Among approximately 300,000 distinct CDR3 sequences, around a sixth were seen once, and the ten largest hold approximately 20%. Sequencing used PBMCs or a T cell subset sorted from them (not recorded which). These receptors came from a young man who had mild COVID-19 (a few samples of this study predate the infection). Cell type and time point are not known.

The chain has TRBV18 and TRBJ2-7; unclear D gene. Germline lookup yields CDR1 KGHSH and CDR2 LQKENI. CDR3 length equals 12 residues. V shed 8 bases and J shed 1 base, with 9 bases lying between them. CDR3 sequence reads: CASGYTSYEQYF. CDR3 DNA sequence: TGTGCCAGCGGGTACACTTCCTACGAGCAGTACTTC.

There are many counts of this clonotype. The chain has TRBV6-6 and TRBJ1-6; unclear D gene. CDR1 and CDR2 (germline): MNHNY, SVGAGI (reference sequence). Between the trimmed V and J ends, which lost 2 bases and 2 bases, there was a span of 13 bases. CDR3 length: 17 amino acids. Here the CDR3 DNA reads TGTGCCAGCAGTTACGCCCCGGCTAGGGCCTATAATTCACCCCTCCACTTT. Amino acids: CASSYAPARAYNSPLHF.

V and J are TRBV4-1 and TRBJ2-4, with D hard to call. Germline CDR1 MGHRA, CDR2 YSYEKL. The CDR3 length is 16 residues. Trimming left V 3 bases short and J 0 bases short, with 12 bases between. The CDR3 DNA reads TGCGCCAGCAGCCAGAGTAGCCCCGCAGCCAAAAACATTCAGTACTTC. Translated: CASSQSSPAAKNIQYF.

This chain joins TRBV6-1 and TRBJ2-1, with 7 bases identical to TRBD2. J was trimmed by 4 bases and V by 5 bases; bases with no gene match: 8. The CDR3 covers 15 residues. Looked up from germline, CDR1 is MNHNS and CDR2 is SASEGT. The CDR3 DNA reads TGTGCCAGCAGTACCTTGGGGGGGAGGTACAATGAGCAGTTCTTC. Its translation is CASSTLGGRYNEQFF.

This sequence joins TRBV7-3 and TRBJ1-1; D unclear. Germline V CDR1 and CDR2: SGHTA, FQGTGA. This CDR3 contains 12 residues. Trimming took off 7 bases at V and 1 base at J, with 7 bases between the two ends. The CDR3 here is CASKEQNTEAFF. For the CDR3, the DNA is TGTGCCAGCAAGGAACAGAACACTGAAGCTTTCTTT. The entire variable domain, with the rest obtained from reference TRBV7-3 and TRBJ1-1, is as follows: GAGVSQTPSNKVTEKGKYVELRCDPISGHTALYWYRQSLGQGPEFLIYFQGTGAADDSGLPNDRFFAVRPEGSVSTLKIQRTERGDSAVYLCASKEQNTEAFFGQGTRLTVV.